This is a list of T cell receptor beta chains from one sample in a study of cytomegalovirus exposure and HLA in healthy donors. Repertoires were generated with immunoSEQ multiplex PCR, while TCRdb's copy carries only in-frame clones and drops some. The data show over 150,000 clones, more than 60% seen once. The sample was PBMCs. These receptors were taken from a man aged 40-55 years in good health and CMV-seronegative. Both conserved end residues are part of each CDR3. A D gene is named only where the DNA matches it firmly. Clone size, where shown, is once, few, many, or a class for clones that have expanded.

cdr3_length	v_call	j_call	clone_size	d_call	cdr3_nt	cdr3_aa
19	TRBV27	TRBJ2-3	.	TRBD2	TGTGCCAGCAGCCCAGGATGGGGACTAGCGGGGGGCACCACAGATACGCAGTATTTT	CASSPGWGLAGGTTDTQYF
12	TRBV30	TRBJ1-6	.	.	TGTGCCTGGACCACAAAGAATTCACCCCTCCACTTT	CAWTTKNSPLHF
16	TRBV7-3	TRBJ2-3	.	TRBD2	TGTGCCAGCAGCTTCACTAGCGGGGGGGCGAGGGATACGCAGTATTTT	CASSFTSGGARDTQYF
14	TRBV5-1	TRBJ1-1	.	TRBD1	TGCGCCAGCAGCTACTCCGGGACAGTATGTGAAGCTTTCTTT	CASSYSGTVCEAFF
13	TRBV6-5	TRBJ2-7	.	TRBD1	TGTGCCAGCAGCACCGACAGGGTAGGCGAGCAGTACTTC	CASSTDRVGEQYF
15	TRBV28	TRBJ2-7	.	.	TGTGCCAGCAGCCAACCCGGGGGGCCGACCTACGAGCAGTACTTC	CASSQPGGPTYEQYF
16	TRBV9	TRBJ2-7	.	TRBD1	TGTGCCAGCAGCGTAGGACAGGGGACGGTCGCCTACGAGCAGTACTTC	CASSVGQGTVAYEQYF
13	TRBV7-9	TRBJ2-7	once	.	TGTTCCAGCAGCTCGCACTACGGGGACGAGCAGTACTTC	CSSSSHYGDEQYF
17	TRBV5-1	TRBJ2-2	.	TRBD2	TGCGCCAGCAGCCCCAGGACTAGCGGGGGGGCCGGCGGGGAGCTGTTTTTT	CASSPRTSGGAGGELFF
17	TRBV11-3	TRBJ2-1	.	.	TGTGCCAGCAGCGTTGGGTTTGGGGGGGCTGGAGGGAATGAGCAGTTCTTC	CASSVGFGGAGGNEQFF
13	TRBV2	TRBJ1-1	.	TRBD1	TGTGCCAGCACTTGGACAGGGTGGGCTGAAGCTTTCTTT	CASTWTGWAEAFF
16	TRBV5-4	TRBJ2-3	.	TRBD2	TGTGCCAGCAGCTCATTTGGGACTAGGCGTCCAGATACGCAGTATTTT	CASSSFGTRRPDTQYF
11	TRBV20-1	TRBJ1-2	.	.	TGCAGTGCTAGAGATCGTTATGGCTACACCTTC	CSARDRYGYTF
13	TRBV6-6	TRBJ2-7	.	TRBD1	TGTGCCAGCAGTTACGACAGGGTACGCGAGCAGTACTTC	CASSYDRVREQYF
16	TRBV18	TRBJ2-4	.	TRBD2	TGTGCCAGCTCACGGGGGAGCGGGGGTGACAAAAACATTCAGTACTTC	CASSRGSGGDKNIQYF
12	TRBV2	TRBJ1-1	.	TRBD1	TGTGCCAGCAGTCCCCGGGACAGGGAAGCTTTCTTT	CASSPRDREAFF
11	TRBV19	TRBJ1-4	few	.	TGTGCCAGTAGCGCAGGGGTAGTCGGGTTTTTT	CASSAGVVGFF
17	TRBV9	TRBJ2-1	.	.	TGTGCCAGCAGCGCCACCTCCGGGACTTTACCCTACAATGAGCAGTTCTTC	CASSATSGTLPYNEQFF
18	TRBV5-1	TRBJ1-2	few	TRBD1	TGCGCCAGCAGCTCTATCCGGGACAGGGGGGGAGCTAACTATGGCTACACCTTC	CASSSIRDRGGANYGYTF
14	TRBV9	TRBJ2-7	.	.	TGTGCCAGCAGCGTAGCGGAAGGGGGATACGAGCAGTACTTC	CASSVAEGGYEQYF
16	TRBV14	TRBJ1-2	.	TRBD1	TGTGCCAGCAGCCTCCGGACAGGCGGTAGGGTAGGTGGCTACACCTTC	CASSLRTGGRVGGYTF
13	TRBV29-1	TRBJ2-7	.	TRBD2	TGCAGCGCTGGAAGGCGGGGGGAGTACGAGCAGTACTTC	CSAGRRGEYEQYF
17	TRBV9	TRBJ1-3	.	TRBD1	TGTGCCAGCAGCCCCCGATCCGGGACAGAATATGGAAACACCATATATTTT	CASSPRSGTEYGNTIYF
14	TRBV7-2	TRBJ2-3	.	.	TGTGCCAGCAGCTTAGACACAGTCAAAGATACGCAGTATTTT	CASSLDTVKDTQYF
17	TRBV2	TRBJ2-7	.	TRBD2	TGTGCCAGCAGTGGGGCAACTAGCGGAACTTACTCCTACGAGCAGTACTTC	CASSGATSGTYSYEQYF
14	TRBV28	TRBJ1-5	.	TRBD1	TGTGCCAGCAAGGGACAGGGGTTCAATCAGCCCCAGCATTTT	CASKGQGFNQPQHF
13	TRBV29-1	TRBJ2-5	.	.	TGCAGCGTGCCATCCGACAGTCAAGAGACCCAGTACTTC	CSVPSDSQETQYF
14	TRBV28	TRBJ2-5	.	TRBD1	TGTGCCAGCAGTCGACAGGGTTTGGGAGAGACCCAGTACTTC	CASSRQGLGETQYF
14	TRBV6-6	TRBJ1-1	.	.	TGTGCCAGCAGTTACTTCAGGGTTAGGGCTGAAGCTTTCTTT	CASSYFRVRAEAFF
15	TRBV10-3	TRBJ2-7	.	TRBD1	TGTGCCATCAGAGCCGGACAGGGGGAAACCTACGAGCAGTACTTC	CAIRAGQGETYEQYF
16	TRBV5-1	TRBJ2-1	once	TRBD2	TGCGCCAGCAGCTTGGCCTCAATAGCGGGGGGCGATGAGCAGTTCTTC	CASSLASIAGGDEQFF
15	TRBV2	TRBJ1-3	.	.	TGTGCCAGCAGTGAGGGCACCCTCTCTGGAAACACCATATATTTT	CASSEGTLSGNTIYF
15	TRBV4-1	TRBJ2-5	.	.	TGCGCCAGCAGCGGAGGGGTGGGGTTTACAGAGACCCAGTACTTC	CASSGGVGFTETQYF
11	TRBV19	TRBJ1-1	.	.	TGTGCCAGTAGTATAGGCGGATGGGCTTTCTTT	CASSIGGWAFF
16	TRBV28	TRBJ2-1	.	TRBD1	TGTGCCAGCAGTATATACAGGGGCAGGGTAGGGAATGAGCAGTTCTTC	CASSIYRGRVGNEQFF
15	TRBV13	TRBJ2-3	.	.	TGTGCCAGCAGCTCCCGAGAGGGCCCCCGAGATACGCAGTATTTT	CASSSREGPRDTQYF
12	TRBV10-1	TRBJ2-1	.	TRBD2	TGCGCCAGCAGCCCGAGCGGGGGTGAGCAGTTCTTC	CASSPSGGEQFF
15	TRBV15	TRBJ2-7	.	TRBD1	TGTGCCACCAGCAGACGGAGGACAGGGGGGCACGAGCAGTACTTC	CATSRRRTGGHEQYF
14	TRBV9	TRBJ1-2	.	.	TGTGCCAGCAGCGGACAACTTGGGCACTATGGCTACACCTTC	CASSGQLGHYGYTF
13	TRBV7-2	TRBJ1-1	.	.	TGTGCCAGCAGCCAAAACAGGGTCGTAGGGGCTTTCTTT	CASSQNRVVGAFF
18	TRBV7-2	TRBJ2-3	.	TRBD2	TGTGCCAGCAGCCCAAATCTTCTGATGGTAGCGGGGGCAGATACGCAGTATTTT	CASSPNLLMVAGADTQYF
13	TRBV10-3	TRBJ2-5	.	TRBD2	TGTGCCACCATCCCTAGCGGCCAAGAGACCCAGTACTTC	CATIPSGQETQYF
16	TRBV9	TRBJ1-2	.	TRBD1	TGTGCCAGCAGCGCAGAGGGACAGGGGGCCCTGTATGGCTACACCTTC	CASSAEGQGALYGYTF
15	TRBV27	TRBJ2-5	.	TRBD2	TGTGCCAGCAGTTTATCCGGACTAGCCGGCGAGACCCAGTACTTC	CASSLSGLAGETQYF
19	TRBV9	TRBJ1-1	.	TRBD1	TGTGCCAGCAGCGTAGACCCCGCGGGACAGGGAAAGAGGGACACTGAAGCTTTCTTT	CASSVDPAGQGKRDTEAFF
15	TRBV6-6	TRBJ1-6	.	.	TGTGCCAGCAGTTACCTGGCCTTCTATAATTCACCCCTCCACTTT	CASSYLAFYNSPLHF
15	TRBV11-2	TRBJ2-3	.	.	TGTGCCAGCAGCTTAGACTGGCTTAGCACAGATACGCAGTATTTT	CASSLDWLSTDTQYF
15	TRBV19	TRBJ1-5	.	.	TGTGCCAGTAGTATAAAAGCACCGAGTTATCAGCCCCAGCATTTT	CASSIKAPSYQPQHF
14	TRBV5-4	TRBJ1-1	.	TRBD1	TGTGCCAGCAGCTTGGGCAGGGGGGAGACTGAAGCTTTCTTT	CASSLGRGETEAFF
14	TRBV6-6	TRBJ1-5	.	.	TGTGCCAGCAGAGAAACAGGGTACGGTCAGCCCCAGCATTTT	CASRETGYGQPQHF
14	TRBV9	TRBJ1-1	.	TRBD1	TGTGCCAGCAGCAACCGACAGGGGAGGACTGAAGCTTTCTTT	CASSNRQGRTEAFF
13	TRBV18	TRBJ2-1	.	.	TGTGCCAGCTCACTAGACTCCGACGATGAGCAGTTCTTC	CASSLDSDDEQFF
15	TRBV5-1	TRBJ2-7	once	TRBD2	TGCGCCAGCAGCTTGGCCTCGGGGGGTCTTCTCGAGCAGTACTTC	CASSLASGGLLEQYF
13	TRBV30	TRBJ1-4	.	TRBD1	TGTGCCTACTCGACAGGGTTCGCCGAAAAACTGTTTTTT	CAYSTGFAEKLFF
13	TRBV6-1	TRBJ1-2	.	.	TGTGCCAGCAGTGAACAGGGATCTGAGGGCTACACCTTC	CASSEQGSEGYTF
15	TRBV27	TRBJ1-6	.	.	TGTGCCAGCAGTTTAGGGAGTTTGATGAATTCACCCCTCCACTTT	CASSLGSLMNSPLHF
13	TRBV29-1	TRBJ2-2	.	.	TGCAGCGCTCGGGGGGCGTACACCGGGGAGCTGTTTTTT	CSARGAYTGELFF
16	TRBV9	TRBJ2-5	.	TRBD2	TGTGCCAGCAGCGTAGTCGGGGGGGATACGCAAGAGACCCAGTACTTC	CASSVVGGDTQETQYF
14	TRBV2	TRBJ1-4	.	TRBD1	TGTGCCAGCAGAGGGACAGGGGGGTCTGAAAAACTGTTTTTT	CASRGTGGSEKLFF
17	TRBV15	TRBJ2-1	.	TRBD2	TGTGCCACCAGTTCTACCCGGGGGGAGCGGGCCTACAATGAGCAGTTCTTC	CATSSTRGERAYNEQFF